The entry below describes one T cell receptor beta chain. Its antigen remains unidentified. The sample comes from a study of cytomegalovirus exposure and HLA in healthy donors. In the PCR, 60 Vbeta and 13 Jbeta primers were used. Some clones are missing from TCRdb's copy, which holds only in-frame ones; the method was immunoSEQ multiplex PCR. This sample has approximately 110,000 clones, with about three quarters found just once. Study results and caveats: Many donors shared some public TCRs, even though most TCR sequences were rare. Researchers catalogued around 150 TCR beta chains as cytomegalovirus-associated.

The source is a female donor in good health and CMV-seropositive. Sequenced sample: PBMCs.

CDR3 region: CASRLGSGSISYNEQFF. Here the CDR3 DNA reads TGTGCCTCCCGGCTGGGTAGCGGGAGTATCTCCTACAATGAGCAGTTCTTC. The V and J genes are TRBV19 and TRBJ2-1, with 9 bases matching TRBD2. Per the germline V gene, CDR1 is LNHDA and CDR2 is SQIVND (reference sequence). CDR3 length equals 17 residues. The V and J ends lost 11 bases and 0 bases, in that order; junction bases with no gene match: 14.